Here is one TCR beta chain with its context. Antigen unknown. Since no conserved phenylalanine or tryptophan closes the CDR3, a read error is the likely cause. The DNA is omitted, as the CDR3 cannot be located on it reliably, and the CDR3 follows TCRdb's listing. The CDR3 is 13 amino acids long, termini counted. Germline V CDR1 and CDR2: SGHVS, FQNEAQ. Genomic DNA acted as the template from which TCR beta VDJ combination and CDR3 sequence profiling were carried out. TCRdb re-analysed the reads in MiXCR, keeping a single row per CDR3 protein. In the table there are a few hundred thousand distinct CDR3 sequences, approximately 82% of which are singletons. This sample is drawn from a study of CD8+CD57+ T cells in acquired aplastic anemia. Looking at the study overall: Across the sorted CD4+ and CD8+ cells, DNA amounts averaged about 3 ug. General study findings and limits: CD8+ Simpson's diversity in patients was not significantly different from that in controls. Patients had twenty-nine CD8+ CDR3 sequences in common with controls (the shared set).

For sequencing, patients were chosen who had shown expansion of CD8+CD57+ cells by flow cytometry. Patient blood was sampled before any therapy had been received. The genes are TRBV7-8 and TRBJ2-3; TRBD1 is taken as the D call from the table, unchecked against the DNA. This TCR derives from a human donor with aplastic anemia. The sample was sorted CD4+, CD8+, or CD8+CD57+ T cells (not recorded which) from PBMCs. This chain's CDR3 is CASSPAPGVTRDS.